The source of this TCR beta chain is a study of cytomegalovirus exposure and HLA in healthy donors. The CDR3 has 14 residues. Germline CDR1 is MGHRA and CDR2 is YSYEKL. The germline V and J ends were trimmed by 4 bases and 0 bases, with 9 bases remaining between them. This PCR relied on a set of 60 Vbeta primers and 13 Jbeta primers. The protocol was immunoSEQ multiplex PCR, while the TCRdb copy is restricted to in-frame clones and leaves out a portion. This table holds 200,000 to 250,000 clones, about 70% found once. Study-wide results and caveats: For most subjects, TCR beta sequences were reported to predict HLA-A and HLA-B alleles with accuracy. Presence/absence analyses took donor sequencing depth as roughly uniform.

In its sample, this clone was seen a few times. Its antigen is as yet unknown. This TCR was recovered from a woman aged 25 to 45 in good health and CMV-seronegative. Material: PBMCs. The chain couples TRBV4-1 to TRBJ1-1; perhaps TRBD1 as D (6 bases). CDR3 coding DNA: TGCGCCAGCAGCCGAACAGGGATGAACACTGAAGCTTTCTTT. This sequence encodes CASSRTGMNTEAFF.